The 7 T cell receptor beta chains below come from one sample, sequenced in a study of CD8 T cells in Susac syndrome. Reverse transcription of about 0.5 to 1 ug RNA was performed with random hexamers. A single record per CDR3 protein comes from TCRdb applying MiXCR to the immunoSEQ multiplex PCR reads. The top ten clones hold roughly 0.22% of a sample with about 300,000 distinct CDR3 sequences, around 85% of them seen once. The specimen was CD8+ T cells from PBMCs. All receptors come from a human donor with multiple sclerosis.

The chain carries TRBV15 and TRBJ2-3, with 8 bases matching TRBD2. This CDR3 spans 16 amino acids. V gave up 5 bases and J gave up 2 bases; unmatched junction bases: 9. CDR1 and CDR2 (germline): LNHNV, YYDKDF (reference sequence). CDR3 residues: CATSPRGREVTDTQYF. Here the CDR3 DNA reads TGTGCCACCAGCCCCCGGGGGCGGGAGGTCACAGATACGCAGTATTTT.

This chain connects TRBV7-2 to TRBJ2-7; D is uncertain. Between the trimmed V and J ends, which lost 3 bases and 5 bases, there was a span of 11 bases. Germline V gives CDR1 SGHTA, CDR2 FQGNSA. The CDR3 length is 13 residues. The CDR3 is CASSFSHRNEQYF. The CDR3, as DNA: TGTGCCAGCAGCTTTAGCCATCGAAACGAGCAGTACTTC.

The chain joins TRBV7-4 to TRBJ1-1; D gene ambiguous. V was pared by 5 bases and J by 7 bases, with 14 bases between. Germline V gene sequence: CDR1 SGHVT, CDR2 SQSDAQ. The CDR3 runs 13 residues. CDR3: CASSTPGVGEAFF. CDR3 bases: TGTGCCAGCAGCACACCAGGCGTGGGTGAAGCTTTCTTT.

This sequence joins TRBV6-2 or TRBV6-3 and TRBJ1-3; maybe TRBD1 (5 bases). Germline lookup yields CDR1 MNHEY and CDR2 SVGEGT. The CDR3 runs to 12 residues. V lost 6 bases and J 13 bases, leaving 16 bases between the germline ends. Here the CDR3 DNA reads TGTGCCAGCAGCACAACGCCGGGACCGATATATTTT. Its translation is CASSTTPGPIYF.

The CDR3 is CASGSRESGGELFF. DNA for the CDR3: TGTGCCAGCGGAAGTCGGGAGTCGGGCGGGGAGCTGTTTTTT. The chain couples TRBV6-5 to TRBJ2-2; a weak D match, TRBD2 (6 bases). Germline assignment: CDR1 MNHEY and CDR2 SVGAGI. The V gene lost 8 bases and the J gene lost 7 bases, with 17 bases spanning the gap. The CDR3 runs to 14 residues.

The chain has TRBV7-4 and TRBJ2-7; D may be TRBD1 (6 bases). V lost 4 bases and J 9 bases, leaving 22 bases between the germline ends. The CDR3 length is 15 residues. Germline values: CDR1 SGHVT, CDR2 SQSDAQ. The CDR3 nucleotides are TGTGCCAGCAGCTCCTTCCCCCCGACAGGACGAGTGCAGTACTTC. It translates to CASSSFPPTGRVQYF.

This rearrangement joins TRBV3-1 to TRBJ1-1, with TRBD1 identical over 8 bases. The junction had 7 bases not matched to a gene; V was cut back by 1 base and J by 0 bases. Germline-derived CDR1 and CDR2 are LGHDT and YNNKEL (reference sequence). This CDR3 is 17 amino acids long. The CDR3 bases are TGTGCCAGCAGCCAAGGCCTGACAGGGGCCGTGAACACTGAAGCTTTCTTT. Protein: CASSQGLTGAVNTEAFF. The full variable domain, rest sourced from reference TRBV3-1 and TRBJ1-1, is DTAVSQTPKYLVTQMGNDKSIKCEQNLGHDTMYWYKQDSKKFLKIMFSYNNKELIINETVPNRFSPKSPDKAHLNLHINSLELGDSAVYFCASSQGLTGAVNTEAFFGQGTRLTVV.